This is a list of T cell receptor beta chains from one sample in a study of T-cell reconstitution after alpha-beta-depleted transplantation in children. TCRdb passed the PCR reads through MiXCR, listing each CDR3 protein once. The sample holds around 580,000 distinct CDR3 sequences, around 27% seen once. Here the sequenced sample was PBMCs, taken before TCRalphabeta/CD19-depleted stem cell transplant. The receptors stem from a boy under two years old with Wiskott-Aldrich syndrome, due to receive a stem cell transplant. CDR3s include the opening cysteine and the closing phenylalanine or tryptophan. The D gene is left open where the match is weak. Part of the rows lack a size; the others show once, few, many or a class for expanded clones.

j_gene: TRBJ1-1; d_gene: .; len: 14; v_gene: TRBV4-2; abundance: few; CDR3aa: CASSQRGDRGEAFF; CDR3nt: TGTGCCAGCAGCCAACGTGGGGATCGTGGGGAAGCTTTCTTT
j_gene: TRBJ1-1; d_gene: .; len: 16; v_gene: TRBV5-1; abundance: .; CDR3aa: CAKTGQLGPLNTEAFF; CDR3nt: TGCGCCAAGACTGGACAGTTGGGGCCCCTGAACACTGAAGCTTTCTTT
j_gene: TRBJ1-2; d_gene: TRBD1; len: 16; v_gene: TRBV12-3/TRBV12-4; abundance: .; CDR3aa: CASSPLSRGQGPGYTF; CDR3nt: TGTGCCAGCAGTCCCTTGAGTAGGGGACAGGGGCCTGGCTACACCTTC
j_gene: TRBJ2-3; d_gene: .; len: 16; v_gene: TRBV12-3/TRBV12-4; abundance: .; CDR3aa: CASSRRGAPSTDTQYF; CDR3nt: TGTGCCAGCAGTCGGAGGGGGGCTCCTAGCACAGATACGCAGTATTTT
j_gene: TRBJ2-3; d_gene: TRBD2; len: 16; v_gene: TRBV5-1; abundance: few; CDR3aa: CASSLGLAGGQDTQYF; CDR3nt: TGCGCCAGCAGCTTGGGACTAGCGGGAGGTCAAGATACGCAGTATTTT
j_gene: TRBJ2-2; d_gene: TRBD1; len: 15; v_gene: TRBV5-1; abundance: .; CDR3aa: CASSIRDRNTGELFF; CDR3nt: TGCGCCAGCAGCATCCGGGACAGGAACACCGGGGAGCTGTTTTTT
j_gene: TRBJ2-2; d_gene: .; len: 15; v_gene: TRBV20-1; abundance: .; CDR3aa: CSARGQRENTGELFF; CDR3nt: TGCAGTGCTAGAGGTCAGAGGGAGAACACCGGGGAGCTGTTTTTT
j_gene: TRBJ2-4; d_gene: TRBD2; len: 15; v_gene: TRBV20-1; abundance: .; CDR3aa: CSASRLAGGRNIQYF; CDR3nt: TGCAGTGCTAGCAGACTAGCGGGAGGCAGAAACATTCAGTACTTC
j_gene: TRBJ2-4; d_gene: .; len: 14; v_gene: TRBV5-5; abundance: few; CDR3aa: CASSLGQGLKIQYF; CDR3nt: TGTGCCAGCAGCTTGGGACAAGGGCTAAAGATTCAGTACTTC
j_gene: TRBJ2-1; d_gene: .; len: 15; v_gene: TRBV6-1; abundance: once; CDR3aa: CASSRVRGVYNEQFF; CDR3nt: TGTGCCAGCTCGAGAGTACGCGGGGTTTACAATGAGCAGTTCTTC
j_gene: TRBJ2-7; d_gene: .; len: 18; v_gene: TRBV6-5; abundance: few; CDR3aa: CASSYPEVGPPYSYEQYF; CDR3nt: TGTGCCAGCAGTTACCCCGAGGTTGGACCTCCCTACTCCTACGAGCAGTACTTC
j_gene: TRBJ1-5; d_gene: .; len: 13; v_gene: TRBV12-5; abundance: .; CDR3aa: CASGQGGNQPQHF; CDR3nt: TGTGCTAGTGGCCAAGGAGGCAATCAGCCCCAGCATTTT
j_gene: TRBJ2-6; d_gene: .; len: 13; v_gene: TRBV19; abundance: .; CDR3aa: CASSIQLANVLTF; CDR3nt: TGTGCCAGTAGTATCCAGTTGGCCAACGTCCTGACTTTC
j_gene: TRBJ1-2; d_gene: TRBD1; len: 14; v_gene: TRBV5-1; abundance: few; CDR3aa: CAISQGTDFYGYTF; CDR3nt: TGCGCCATCAGCCAAGGGACAGACTTCTATGGCTACACCTTC
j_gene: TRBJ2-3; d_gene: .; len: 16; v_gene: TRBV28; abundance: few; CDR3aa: CASSFGGGSGTDTQYF; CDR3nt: TGTGCCAGCAGTTTTGGAGGCGGCTCTGGCACAGATACGCAGTATTTT
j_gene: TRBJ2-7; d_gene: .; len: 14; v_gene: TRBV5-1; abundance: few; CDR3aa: CASSFSPDSYEQYF; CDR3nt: TGCGCCAGCAGCTTCTCCCCAGACTCCTACGAGCAGTACTTC
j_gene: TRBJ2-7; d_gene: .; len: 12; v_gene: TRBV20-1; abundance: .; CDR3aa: CSARVVEYEQYF; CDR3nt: TGCAGTGCTAGAGTCGTGGAGTACGAGCAGTACTTC
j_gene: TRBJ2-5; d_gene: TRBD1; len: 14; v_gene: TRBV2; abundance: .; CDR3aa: CASTRDRGVETQYF; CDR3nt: TGTGCCAGCACCCGGGACAGGGGTGTGGAGACCCAGTACTTC
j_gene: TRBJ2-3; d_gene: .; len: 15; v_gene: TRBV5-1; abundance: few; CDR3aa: CASRRLHGSTDTQYF; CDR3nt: TGCGCCAGCAGGAGACTACACGGATCCACAGATACGCAGTATTTT
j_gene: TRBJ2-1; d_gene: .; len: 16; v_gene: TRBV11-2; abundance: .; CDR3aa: CASSPRVLEGGNEQFF; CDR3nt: TGTGCCAGCAGCCCGCGGGTTCTTGAAGGGGGAAATGAGCAGTTCTTC
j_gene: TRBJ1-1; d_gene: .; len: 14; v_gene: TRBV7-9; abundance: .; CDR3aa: CASSIGLGYTEAFF; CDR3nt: TGTGCCAGCAGCATCGGATTAGGGTACACTGAAGCTTTCTTT
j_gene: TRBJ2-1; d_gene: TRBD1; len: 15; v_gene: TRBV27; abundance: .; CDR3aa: CASSSWTGGSNEQFF; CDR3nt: TGTGCCAGCAGTTCGTGGACAGGGGGGAGCAATGAGCAGTTCTTC
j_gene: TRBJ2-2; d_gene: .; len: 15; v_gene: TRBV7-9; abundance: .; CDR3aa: CASSFLQGLGGELFF; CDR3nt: TGTGCCAGCAGCTTCCTCCAGGGGCTGGGCGGGGAGCTGTTTTTT
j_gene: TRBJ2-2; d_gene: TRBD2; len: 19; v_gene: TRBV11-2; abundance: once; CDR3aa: CASSIFLSGRASWAGELFF; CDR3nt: TGTGCCAGCAGCATATTCTTGAGCGGGAGGGCCTCTTGGGCCGGGGAGCTGTTTTTT
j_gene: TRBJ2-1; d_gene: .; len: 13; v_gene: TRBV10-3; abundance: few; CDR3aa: CATLQGGNNEQFF; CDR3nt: TGTGCCACTTTACAGGGGGGGAACAATGAGCAGTTCTTC
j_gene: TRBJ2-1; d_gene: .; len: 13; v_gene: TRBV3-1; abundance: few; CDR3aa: CASSQRGDNEQFF; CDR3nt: TGTGCCAGCAGCCAGAGGGGGGACAATGAGCAGTTCTTC
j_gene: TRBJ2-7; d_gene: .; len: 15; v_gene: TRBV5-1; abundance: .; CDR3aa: CASSYWSDFLAEQYF; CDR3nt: TGCGCCAGCAGCTACTGGTCGGACTTCCTCGCCGAGCAGTACTTC
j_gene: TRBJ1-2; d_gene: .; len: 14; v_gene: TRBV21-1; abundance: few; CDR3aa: CASSKEGQSYGYTF; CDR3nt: TGTGCCAGCAGCAAGGAGGGACAGTCCTATGGCTACACCTTC
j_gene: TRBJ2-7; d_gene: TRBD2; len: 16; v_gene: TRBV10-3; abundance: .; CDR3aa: CAISVTSGRAFYEQYF; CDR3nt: TGTGCCATCAGTGTCACTAGCGGGAGGGCCTTCTACGAGCAGTACTTC
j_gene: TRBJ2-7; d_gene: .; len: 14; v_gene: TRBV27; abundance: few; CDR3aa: CASSHSAPWYEQYF; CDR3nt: TGTGCCAGCAGTCACTCGGCCCCTTGGTACGAGCAGTACTTC
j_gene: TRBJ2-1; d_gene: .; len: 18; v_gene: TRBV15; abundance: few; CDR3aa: CATSREIPPRGRYNEQFF; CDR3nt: TGTGCCACCAGCAGAGAAATCCCCCCGAGGGGCCGGTACAATGAGCAGTTCTTC
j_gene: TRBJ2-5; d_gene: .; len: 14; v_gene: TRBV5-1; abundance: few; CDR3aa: CASSPSSLGETQYF; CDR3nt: TGCGCCAGCAGCCCGTCAAGTCTCGGGGAGACCCAGTACTTC
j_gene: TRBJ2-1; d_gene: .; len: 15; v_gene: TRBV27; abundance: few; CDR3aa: CASSEVTLSYNEQFF; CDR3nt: TGTGCCAGCAGTGAGGTAACACTCTCCTACAATGAGCAGTTCTTC
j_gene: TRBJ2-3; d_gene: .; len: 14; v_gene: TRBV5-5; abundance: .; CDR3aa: CASSLARSGDTQYF; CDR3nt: TGTGCCAGCAGCTTGGCCAGGTCGGGGGATACGCAGTATTTT
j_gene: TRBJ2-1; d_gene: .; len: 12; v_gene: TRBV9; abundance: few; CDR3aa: CASSAPPNEQFF; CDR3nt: TGTGCCAGCAGCGCCCCCCCAAATGAGCAGTTCTTC
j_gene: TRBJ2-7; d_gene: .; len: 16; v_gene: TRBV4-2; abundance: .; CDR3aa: CASSQLSASRSYEQYF; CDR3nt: TGTGCCAGCAGCCAACTTTCGGCTAGCCGCTCCTACGAGCAGTACTTC
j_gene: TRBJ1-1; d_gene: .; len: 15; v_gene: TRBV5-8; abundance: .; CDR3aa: CASSFYLVGGTEAFF; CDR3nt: TGTGCCAGCAGCTTTTATCTTGTTGGAGGAACTGAAGCCTTCTTT
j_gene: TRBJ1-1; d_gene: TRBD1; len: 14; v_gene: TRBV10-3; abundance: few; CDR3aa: CAITGDSLNTEAFF; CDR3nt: TGTGCCATCACTGGGGACAGCTTGAACACTGAAGCTTTCTTT
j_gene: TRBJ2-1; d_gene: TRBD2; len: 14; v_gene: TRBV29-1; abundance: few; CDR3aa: CSAEGTSVEGEQFF; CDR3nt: TGCAGCGCGGAGGGGACTAGCGTAGAGGGGGAGCAGTTCTTC
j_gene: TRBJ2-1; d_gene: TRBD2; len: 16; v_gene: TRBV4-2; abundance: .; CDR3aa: CASSPNRGAGDNEQFF; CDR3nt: TGTGCCAGCAGCCCAAACCGAGGAGCGGGAGATAATGAGCAGTTCTTC
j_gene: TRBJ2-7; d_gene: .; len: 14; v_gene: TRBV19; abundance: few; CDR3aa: CASSITDGPYEQYF; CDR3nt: TGTGCCAGTAGTATAACGGACGGGCCCTACGAGCAGTACTTC
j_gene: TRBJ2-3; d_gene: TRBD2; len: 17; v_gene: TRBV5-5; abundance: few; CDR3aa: CASSPHLRGASTDTQYF; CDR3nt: TGTGCCAGCAGCCCTCATTTGCGGGGGGCTAGCACAGATACGCAGTATTTT
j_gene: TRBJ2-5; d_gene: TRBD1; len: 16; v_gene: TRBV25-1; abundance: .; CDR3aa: CASSEFRTGGTETQYF; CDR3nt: TGTGCCAGCAGTGAATTTAGGACAGGGGGGACGGAGACCCAGTACTTC
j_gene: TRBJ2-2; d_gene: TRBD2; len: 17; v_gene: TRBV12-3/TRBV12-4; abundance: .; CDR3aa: CASSPGTSGASTGELFF; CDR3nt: TGTGCCAGCAGTCCAGGGACTAGTGGGGCATCCACCGGGGAGCTGTTTTTT
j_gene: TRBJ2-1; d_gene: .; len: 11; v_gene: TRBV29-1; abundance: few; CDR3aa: CSVGGLREQFF; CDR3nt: TGCAGCGTCGGGGGACTGCGAGAGCAGTTCTTC
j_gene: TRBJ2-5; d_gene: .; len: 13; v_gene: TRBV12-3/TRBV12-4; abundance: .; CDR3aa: CASSNREGETQYF; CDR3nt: TGTGCCAGCAGTAACAGGGAAGGAGAGACCCAGTACTTC
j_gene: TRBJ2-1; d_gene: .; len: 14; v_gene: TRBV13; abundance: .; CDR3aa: CASSYLVAGLEQFF; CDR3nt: TGTGCCAGCAGCTATCTTGTTGCAGGGTTGGAGCAGTTCTTC
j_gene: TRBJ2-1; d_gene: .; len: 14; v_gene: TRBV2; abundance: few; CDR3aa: CASLLSWARNEQFF; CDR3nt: TGTGCCAGCTTATTAAGCTGGGCGAGAAATGAGCAGTTCTTC
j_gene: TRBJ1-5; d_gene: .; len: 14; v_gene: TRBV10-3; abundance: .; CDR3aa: CATCPQGSDQPQHF; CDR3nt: TGTGCCACCTGCCCCCAGGGATCGGATCAGCCCCAGCATTTT
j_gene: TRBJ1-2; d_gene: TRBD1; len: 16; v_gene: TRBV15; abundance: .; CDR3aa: CATSRSWDREDYGYTF; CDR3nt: TGTGCCACCAGCAGATCGTGGGACAGGGAGGACTATGGCTACACCTTC
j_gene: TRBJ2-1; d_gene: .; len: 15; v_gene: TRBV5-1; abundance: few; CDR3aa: CASSTGRSAYNEQFF; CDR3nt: TGCGCCAGCAGCACCGGACGGTCTGCTTACAATGAGCAGTTCTTC
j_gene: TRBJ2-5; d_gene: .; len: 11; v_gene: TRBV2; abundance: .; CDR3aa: CASLLDETQYF; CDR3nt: TGTGCCAGCCTTTTAGATGAGACCCAGTACTTC
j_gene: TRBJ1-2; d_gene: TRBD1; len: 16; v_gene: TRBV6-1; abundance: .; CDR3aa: CASSVGPTGGNYGYTF; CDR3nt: TGTGCCAGCAGCGTGGGCCCGACAGGGGGAAACTATGGCTACACCTTC